This TCR beta chain was sequenced for a study of T cell responses to AZD1222 COVID-19 vaccine. Study context: Whether given at about 4 or about 12 weeks, second doses were pooled.

Remarks on this clone: The antigen is unknown.

The study, taken as a whole, reports: The donors showed a predominance of white British ancestry and of females, with possible underestimation of clonal diversity. Breadth and depth of Spike-specific TCRs rose after two AZD1222 doses. Repertoire samples came only from after the peak T cell response.

Trimming pared 1 base from V and 3 bases from J, leaving 15 bases between. The CDR3 sequence is 17 residues long. The germline V gene encodes CDR1 LGHNT and CDR2 FRNRAP. Produced via immunoSEQ multiplex PCR; TCRdb's table is partial and in-frame only. The sample contains about 150,000 clones, just over 90% of which appear only once. This TCR came from an adult in good health. V gene TRBV12-5 combines with J gene TRBJ2-2, with D possibly being TRBD1 or TRBD2 (6 bases each). The sample was peripheral blood, taken on day 0 of AZD1222 vaccination. CDR3: CASGLGSKEGDTGELFF. In DNA, the CDR3 is TGTGCTAGTGGTTTGGGGAGCAAGGAGGGGGACACCGGGGAGCTGTTTTTT.